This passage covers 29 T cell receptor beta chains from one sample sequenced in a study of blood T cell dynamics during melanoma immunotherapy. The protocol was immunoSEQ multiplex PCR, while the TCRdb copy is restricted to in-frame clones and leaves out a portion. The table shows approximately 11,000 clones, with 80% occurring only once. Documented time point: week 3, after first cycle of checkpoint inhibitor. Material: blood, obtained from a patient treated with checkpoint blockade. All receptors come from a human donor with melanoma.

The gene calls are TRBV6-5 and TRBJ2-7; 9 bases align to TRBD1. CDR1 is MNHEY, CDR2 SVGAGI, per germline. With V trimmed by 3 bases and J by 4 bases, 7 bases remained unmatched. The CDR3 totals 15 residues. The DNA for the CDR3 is TGTGCCAGCAGTTATAGGGGACAGGGATCGTACGAGCAGTACTTC. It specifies CASSYRGQGSYEQYF.

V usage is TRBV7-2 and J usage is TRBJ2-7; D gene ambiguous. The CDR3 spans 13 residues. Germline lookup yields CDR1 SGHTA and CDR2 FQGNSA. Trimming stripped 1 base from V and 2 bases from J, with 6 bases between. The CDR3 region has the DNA TGTGCCAGCAGCTTAGAAACGCCCTACGAGCAGTACTTC. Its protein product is CASSLETPYEQYF.

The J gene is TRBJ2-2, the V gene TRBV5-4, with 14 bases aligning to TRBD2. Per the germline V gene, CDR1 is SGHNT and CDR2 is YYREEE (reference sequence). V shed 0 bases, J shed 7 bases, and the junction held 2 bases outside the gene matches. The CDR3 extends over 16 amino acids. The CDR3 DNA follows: TGTGCCAGCAGCTTGGGACTAGCGGGGGGGCGCGGGGAGCTGTTTTTT. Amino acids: CASSLGLAGGRGELFF.

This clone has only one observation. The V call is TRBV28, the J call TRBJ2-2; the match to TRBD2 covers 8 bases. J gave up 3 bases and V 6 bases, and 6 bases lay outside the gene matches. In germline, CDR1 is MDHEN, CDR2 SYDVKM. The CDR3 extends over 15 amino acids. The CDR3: CASSPGRGYTGELFF. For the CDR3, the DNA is TGTGCCAGCAGCCCCGGGAGGGGGTACACCGGGGAGCTGTTTTTT.

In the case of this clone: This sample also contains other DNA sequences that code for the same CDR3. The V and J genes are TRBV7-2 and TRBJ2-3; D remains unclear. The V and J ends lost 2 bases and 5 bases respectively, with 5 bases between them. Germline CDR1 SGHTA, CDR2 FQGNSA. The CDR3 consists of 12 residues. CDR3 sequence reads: CASSLSRDTQYF. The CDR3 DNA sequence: TGTGCCAGCAGCTTATCGCGAGATACGCAGTATTTT.

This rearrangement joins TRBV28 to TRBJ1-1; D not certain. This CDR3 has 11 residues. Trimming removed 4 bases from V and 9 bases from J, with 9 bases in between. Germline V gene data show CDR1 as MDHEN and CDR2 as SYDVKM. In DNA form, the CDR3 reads TGTGCCAGCAGTTGGGAGGGTAAAGCTTTCTTT. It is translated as CASSWEGKAFF.

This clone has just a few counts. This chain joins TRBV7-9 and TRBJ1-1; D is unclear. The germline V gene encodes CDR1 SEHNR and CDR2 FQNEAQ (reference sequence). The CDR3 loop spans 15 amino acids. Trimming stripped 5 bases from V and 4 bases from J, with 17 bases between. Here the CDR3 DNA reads TGTGCCAGCAGCCCTCGGGAGTCGATGGGCACTGAAGCTTTCTTT. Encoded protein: CASSPRESMGTEAFF.

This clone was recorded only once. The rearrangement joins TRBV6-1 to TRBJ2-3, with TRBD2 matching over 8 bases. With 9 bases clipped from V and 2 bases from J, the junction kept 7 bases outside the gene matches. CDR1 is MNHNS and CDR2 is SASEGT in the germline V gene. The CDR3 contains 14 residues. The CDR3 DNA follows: TGTGCCAGTCGGACTAGCCATATCACAGATACGCAGTATTTT. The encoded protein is CASRTSHITDTQYF.

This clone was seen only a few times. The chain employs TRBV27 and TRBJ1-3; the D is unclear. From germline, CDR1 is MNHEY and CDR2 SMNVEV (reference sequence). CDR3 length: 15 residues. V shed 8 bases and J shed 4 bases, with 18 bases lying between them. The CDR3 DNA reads TGTGCCAGCGGCCCCTCGGGGATTACGGGAAACACCATATATTTT. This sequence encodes CASGPSGITGNTIYF.

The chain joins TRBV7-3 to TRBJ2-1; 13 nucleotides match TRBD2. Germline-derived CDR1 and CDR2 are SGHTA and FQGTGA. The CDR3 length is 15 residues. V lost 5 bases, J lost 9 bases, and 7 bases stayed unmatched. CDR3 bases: TGTGCCAGCAGCATTACTAGCGGGGGGGCCCTTGAGCAGTTCTTC. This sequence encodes CASSITSGGALEQFF.

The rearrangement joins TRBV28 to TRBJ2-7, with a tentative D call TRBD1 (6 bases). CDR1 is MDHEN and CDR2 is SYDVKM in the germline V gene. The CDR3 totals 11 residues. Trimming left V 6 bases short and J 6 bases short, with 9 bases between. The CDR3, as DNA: TGTGCCAGCAGACAGGGAAGCGAGCAGTACGTC. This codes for CASRQGSEQYV.

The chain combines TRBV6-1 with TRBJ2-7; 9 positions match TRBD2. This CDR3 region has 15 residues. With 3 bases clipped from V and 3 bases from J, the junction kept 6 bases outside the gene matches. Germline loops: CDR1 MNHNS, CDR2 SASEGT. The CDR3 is CASSEQGLAVYEQYV. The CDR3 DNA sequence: TGTGCCAGCAGTGAGCAGGGACTAGCAGTCTACGAGCAGTACGTC.

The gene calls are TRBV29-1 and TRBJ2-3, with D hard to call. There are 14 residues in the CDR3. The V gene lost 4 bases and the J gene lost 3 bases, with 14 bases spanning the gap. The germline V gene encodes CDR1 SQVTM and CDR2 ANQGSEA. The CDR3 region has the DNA TGCAGCGTTGCGGACCCTAAGGGAACAGATACGCAGTATTTT. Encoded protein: CSVADPKGTDTQYF.

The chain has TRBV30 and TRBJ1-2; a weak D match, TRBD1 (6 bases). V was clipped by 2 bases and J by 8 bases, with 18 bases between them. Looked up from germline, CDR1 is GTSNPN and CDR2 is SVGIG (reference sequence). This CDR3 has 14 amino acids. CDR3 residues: CAWSPDSEGRGYTF. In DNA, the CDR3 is TGTGCCTGGAGTCCGGACAGTGAGGGGAGAGGCTACACCTTC.

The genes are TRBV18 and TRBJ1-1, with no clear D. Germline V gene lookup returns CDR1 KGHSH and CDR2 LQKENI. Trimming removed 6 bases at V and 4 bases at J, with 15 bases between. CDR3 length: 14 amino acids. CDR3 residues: CASSEQRQATEAFF. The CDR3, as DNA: TGTGCCAGCTCCGAACAAAGGCAGGCCACTGAAGCTTTCTTT.

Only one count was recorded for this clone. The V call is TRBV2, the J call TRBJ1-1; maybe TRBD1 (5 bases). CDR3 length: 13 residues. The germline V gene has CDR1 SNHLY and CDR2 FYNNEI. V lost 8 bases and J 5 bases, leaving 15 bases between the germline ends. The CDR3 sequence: CASAWEGRTEAFF. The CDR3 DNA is TGTGCCAGCGCCTGGGAGGGGCGGACTGAAGCTTTCTTT. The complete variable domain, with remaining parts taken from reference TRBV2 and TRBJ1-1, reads EPEVTQTPSHQVTQMGQEVILRCVPISNHLYFYWYRQILGQKVEFLVSFYNNEISEKSEIFDDQFSVERPDGSNFTLKIRSTKLEDSAMYFCASAWEGRTEAFFGQGTRLTVV.

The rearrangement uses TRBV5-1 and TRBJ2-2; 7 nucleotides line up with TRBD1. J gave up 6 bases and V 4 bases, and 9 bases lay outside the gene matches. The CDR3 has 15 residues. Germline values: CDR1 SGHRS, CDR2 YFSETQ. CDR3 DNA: TGCGCCAGCAGCCCGCCGGGACAGTTGTCCGGGGAGCTGTTTTTT. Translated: CASSPPGQLSGELFF.

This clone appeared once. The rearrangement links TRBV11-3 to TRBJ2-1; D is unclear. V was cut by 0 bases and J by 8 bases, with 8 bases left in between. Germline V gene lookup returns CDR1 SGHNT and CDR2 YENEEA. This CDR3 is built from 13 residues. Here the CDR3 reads CASSLEGIDEQFF. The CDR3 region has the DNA TGTGCCAGCAGCTTAGAAGGGATCGATGAGCAGTTCTTC.

The CDR3 sequence is CASSLTDTQYF. The CDR3 bases are TGTGCCAGCAGCTTGACAGATACGCAGTATTTT. The rearrangement links TRBV7-2 to TRBJ2-3, with no clear D. Trimming left V 3 bases short and J 3 bases short, with 1 base between. Germline V gives CDR1 SGHTA, CDR2 FQGNSA. This CDR3 contains 11 residues.

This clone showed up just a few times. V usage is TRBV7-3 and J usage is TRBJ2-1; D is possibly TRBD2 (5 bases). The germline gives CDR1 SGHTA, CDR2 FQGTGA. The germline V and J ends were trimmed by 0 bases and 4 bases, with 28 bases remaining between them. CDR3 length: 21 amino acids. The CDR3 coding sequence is TGTGCCAGCAGCTTAACGGTCTCGGCAGACCTTGAAGCGGTCCCTTACAATGAGCAGTTCTTC. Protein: CASSLTVSADLEAVPYNEQFF.

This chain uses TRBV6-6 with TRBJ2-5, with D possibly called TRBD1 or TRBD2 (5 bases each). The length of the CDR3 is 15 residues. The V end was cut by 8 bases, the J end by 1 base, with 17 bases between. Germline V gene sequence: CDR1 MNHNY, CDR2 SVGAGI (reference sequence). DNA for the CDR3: TGTGCCAGCTCCTCGTGGGGGAGCCTCCAAGAGACCCAGTACTTC. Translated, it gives CASSSWGSLQETQYF.

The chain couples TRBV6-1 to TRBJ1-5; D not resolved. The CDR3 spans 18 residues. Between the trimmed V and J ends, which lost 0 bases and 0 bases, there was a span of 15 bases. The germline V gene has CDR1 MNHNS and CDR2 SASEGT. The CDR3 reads CASSEAHRRPYSNQPQHF. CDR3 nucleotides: TGTGCCAGCAGTGAAGCGCACCGGCGACCTTATAGCAATCAGCCCCAGCATTTT.

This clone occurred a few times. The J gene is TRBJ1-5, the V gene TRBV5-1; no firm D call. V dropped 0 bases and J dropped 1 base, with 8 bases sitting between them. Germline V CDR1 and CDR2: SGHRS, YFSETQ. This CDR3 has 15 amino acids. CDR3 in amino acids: CASSLGNQSNQPQHF. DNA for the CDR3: TGCGCCAGCAGCTTGGGGAACCAGAGCAATCAGCCCCAGCATTTT.

This CDR3 is CASSSGVASGNTIYF. DNA for the CDR3: TGTGCCAGCAGTTCCGGGGTCGCCTCTGGAAACACCATATATTTT. V gene TRBV28 combines with J gene TRBJ1-3; D remains unclear. The CDR3 extends over 15 amino acids. V lost 4 bases and J lost 0, with 10 bases in between. Germline assignment: CDR1 MDHEN and CDR2 SYDVKM.

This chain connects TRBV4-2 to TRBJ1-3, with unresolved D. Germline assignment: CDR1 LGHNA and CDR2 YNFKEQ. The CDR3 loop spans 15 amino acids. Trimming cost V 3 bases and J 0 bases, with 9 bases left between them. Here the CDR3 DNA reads TGTGCCAGCAGCCATCGGTCATTCTCTGGAAACACCATATATTTT. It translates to CASSHRSFSGNTIYF.

DNA of the CDR3: TGTGCCAGCAGCTTAGACAGGGGGCTGGATGGCTACACCTTC. It yields the protein CASSLDRGLDGYTF. The V gene is TRBV7-6, the J gene TRBJ1-2; 9 positions match TRBD1. The CDR3 totals 14 residues. Trimming at V came to 1 base and at J to 6 bases, leaving 3 bases not matched to a gene. The germline CDR1 and CDR2 sequences are SGHVS and FNYEAQ.

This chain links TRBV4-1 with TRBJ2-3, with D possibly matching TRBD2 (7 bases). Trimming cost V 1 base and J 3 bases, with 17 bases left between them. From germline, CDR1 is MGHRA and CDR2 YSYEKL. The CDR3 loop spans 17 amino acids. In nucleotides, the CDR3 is TGCGCCAGCAGCCAAGGGGGGGGGCCCGGTATTACAGATACGCAGTATTTT. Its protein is CASSQGGGPGITDTQYF.

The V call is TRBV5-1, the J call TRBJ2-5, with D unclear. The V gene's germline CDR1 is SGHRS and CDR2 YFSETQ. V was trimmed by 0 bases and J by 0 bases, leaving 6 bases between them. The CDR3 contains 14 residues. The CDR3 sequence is CASSLVSYQETQYF. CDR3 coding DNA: TGCGCCAGCAGCTTGGTATCCTACCAAGAGACCCAGTACTTC.

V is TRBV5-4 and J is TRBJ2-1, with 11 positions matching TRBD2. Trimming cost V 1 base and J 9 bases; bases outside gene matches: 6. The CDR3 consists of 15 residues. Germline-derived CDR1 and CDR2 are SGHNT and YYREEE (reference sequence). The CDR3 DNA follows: TGTGCCAGCAGCTTGTCGGGACTAGCGGCACCTGAGCAGTTCTTC. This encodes CASSLSGLAAPEQFF.